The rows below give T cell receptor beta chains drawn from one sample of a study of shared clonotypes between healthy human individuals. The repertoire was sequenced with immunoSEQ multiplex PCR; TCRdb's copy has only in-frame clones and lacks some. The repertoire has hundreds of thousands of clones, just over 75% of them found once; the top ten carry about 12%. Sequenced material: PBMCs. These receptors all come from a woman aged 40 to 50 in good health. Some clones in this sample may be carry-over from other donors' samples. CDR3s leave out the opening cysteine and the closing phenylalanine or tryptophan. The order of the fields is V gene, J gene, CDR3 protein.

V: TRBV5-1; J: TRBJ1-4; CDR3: ASSFGTAGQRKLF
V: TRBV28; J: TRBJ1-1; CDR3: ASSLGGFVGNTEAF
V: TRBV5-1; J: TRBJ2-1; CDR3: ASSAGLVKAEQF
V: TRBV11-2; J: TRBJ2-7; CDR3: ASSLDLTGVREYEQY
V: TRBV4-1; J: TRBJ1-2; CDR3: ASSQVQTANYGYT
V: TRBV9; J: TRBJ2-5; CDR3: ASSVAGSAQY
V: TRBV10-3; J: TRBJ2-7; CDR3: AISELLGEQY
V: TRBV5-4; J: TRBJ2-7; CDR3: ASSFAGGPLYEQY
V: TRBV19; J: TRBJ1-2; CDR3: ASSPDRGPGEDGYT
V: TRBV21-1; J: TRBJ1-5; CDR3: ASSKARRVSNQPQH
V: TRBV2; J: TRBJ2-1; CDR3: ASSVSTHNEQF
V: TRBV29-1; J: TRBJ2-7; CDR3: SVDTPYEQY
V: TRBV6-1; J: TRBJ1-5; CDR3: ASSGSRQGEGNQPQH
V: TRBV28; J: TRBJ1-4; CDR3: ASRSRGEKLF
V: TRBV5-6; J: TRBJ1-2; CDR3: ASSSRQTLNYGYT
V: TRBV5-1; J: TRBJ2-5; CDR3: ASRGPGGLFQETQY
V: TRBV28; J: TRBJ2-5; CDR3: ASSRLSGAQETQY
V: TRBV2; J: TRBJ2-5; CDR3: ASSEWETQY
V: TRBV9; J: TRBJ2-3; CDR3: ASSEAGGGTDTQY
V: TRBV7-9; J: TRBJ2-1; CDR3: ASSLDGRASNEQF
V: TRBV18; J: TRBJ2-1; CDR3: ASSPQRSYNEQF
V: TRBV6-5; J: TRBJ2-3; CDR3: ASSYGRGDTQY
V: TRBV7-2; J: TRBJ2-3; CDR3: ASSLRAASTDTQY
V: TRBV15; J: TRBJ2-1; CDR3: ATSNGLASGKYNEQF
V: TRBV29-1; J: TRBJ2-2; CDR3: SSKVAGAGELF
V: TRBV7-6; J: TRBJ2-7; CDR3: ASSLGLAGVNEQY
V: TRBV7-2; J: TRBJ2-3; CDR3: ASSPRLRDTQY
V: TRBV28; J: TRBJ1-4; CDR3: ASWAYEKLF
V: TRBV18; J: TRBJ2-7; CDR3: ASSPLGTSSNYEQY
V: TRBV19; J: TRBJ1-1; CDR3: ASSIDFGQGYTEAF
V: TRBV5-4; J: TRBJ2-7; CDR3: ASSFSGTQGYEQY
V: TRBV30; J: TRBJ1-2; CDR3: AWSGEGISGYT
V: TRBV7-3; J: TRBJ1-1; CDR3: ASSPRVNTEAF
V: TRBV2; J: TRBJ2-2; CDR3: ASSENPDRHRGAV
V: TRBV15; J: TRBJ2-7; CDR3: ATSRAGGGFYEQY
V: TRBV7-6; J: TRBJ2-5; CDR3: ASSSGFAGGETQY
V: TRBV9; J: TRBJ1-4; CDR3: ASSVGTGREKLF
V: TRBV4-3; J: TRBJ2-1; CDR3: ASSQEWTGALEWV
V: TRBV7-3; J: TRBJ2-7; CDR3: ASSLEGGGPYEQY
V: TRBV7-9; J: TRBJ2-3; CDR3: ASSWLRLAGGTDTQY
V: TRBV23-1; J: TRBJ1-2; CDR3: ASSRDRGSYGYT
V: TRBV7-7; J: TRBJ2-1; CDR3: ASSPGTGAVDEQF
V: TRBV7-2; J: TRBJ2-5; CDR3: ASSVSIAGGGETQY
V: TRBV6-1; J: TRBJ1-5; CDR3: ASLLLGGEHQPQH